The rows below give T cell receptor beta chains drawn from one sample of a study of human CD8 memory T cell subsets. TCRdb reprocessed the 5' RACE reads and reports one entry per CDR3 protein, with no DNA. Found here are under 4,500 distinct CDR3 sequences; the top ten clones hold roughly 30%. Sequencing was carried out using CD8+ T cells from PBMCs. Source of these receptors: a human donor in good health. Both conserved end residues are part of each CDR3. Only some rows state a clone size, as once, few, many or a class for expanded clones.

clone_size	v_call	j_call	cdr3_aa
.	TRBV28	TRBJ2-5	CASSPSTSGRTVETQYF
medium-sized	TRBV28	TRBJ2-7	CASCTGRDLFSYEQYF
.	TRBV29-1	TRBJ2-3	CSVVTQDTQYF
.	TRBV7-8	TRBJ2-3	CASSLGPLPAQYF
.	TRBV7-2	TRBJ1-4	CASSLGDVPYGEKLFF
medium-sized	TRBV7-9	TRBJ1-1	CATPLGGDTEAFF
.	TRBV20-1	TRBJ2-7	CSARGQGDSYEQYF
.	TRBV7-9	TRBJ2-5	CASSFSGDGLYGETQYF
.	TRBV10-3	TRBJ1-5	CAIRADNQPQHF
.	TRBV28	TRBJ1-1	CASSLILQGFMNTEAFF
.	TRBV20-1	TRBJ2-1	CSARVILADNRDPNEQFF
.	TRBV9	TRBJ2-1	CASSVSWSGTYNEQFF
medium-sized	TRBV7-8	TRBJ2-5	CASSSPSGRVVETQYF
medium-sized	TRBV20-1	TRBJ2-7	CSARAPGLAGEREQYF
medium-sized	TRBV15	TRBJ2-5	CATGHQETQYF
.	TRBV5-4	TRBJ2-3	CASSLGGSPDTQYF